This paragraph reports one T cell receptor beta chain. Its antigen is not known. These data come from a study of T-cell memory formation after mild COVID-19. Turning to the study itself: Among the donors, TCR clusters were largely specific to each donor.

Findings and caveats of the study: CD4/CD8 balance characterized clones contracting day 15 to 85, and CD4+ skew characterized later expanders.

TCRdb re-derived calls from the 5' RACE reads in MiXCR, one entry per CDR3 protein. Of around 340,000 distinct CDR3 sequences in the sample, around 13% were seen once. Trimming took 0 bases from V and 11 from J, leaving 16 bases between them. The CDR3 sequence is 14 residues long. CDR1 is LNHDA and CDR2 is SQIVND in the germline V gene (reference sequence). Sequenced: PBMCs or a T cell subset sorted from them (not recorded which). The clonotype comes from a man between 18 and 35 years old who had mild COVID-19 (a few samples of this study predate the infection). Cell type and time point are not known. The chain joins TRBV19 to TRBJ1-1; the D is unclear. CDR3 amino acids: CASSIDKRRIQAFF. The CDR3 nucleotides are TGTGCCAGTAGTATAGACAAACGTCGGATACAGGCTTTCTTT.